This T cell receptor beta chain was recovered during a study of blood T cells in healthy people across ages. The study, taken as a whole, reports: Long-lived and aged donors differed, with more naive CD4+ cells and higher diversity in the long-lived.

V was trimmed by 6 bases and J by 1 base, leaving 12 bases between them. Germline V gene sequence: CDR1 SGHAT, CDR2 FQNNGV. The CDR3 totals 14 residues. Through a sample-barcoded 5' primer and a J-beta primer mix, a second PCR was run for about 6 to 11 cycles. Each cDNA molecule, via a template-switch adaptor with 12 random nucleotides, was tagged. Each CDR3 protein gets one entry after TCRdb re-called the 5' RACE reads with MiXCR. The sample carries 1.5 million to 2 million distinct CDR3 sequences, 28% recorded once. This clonotype was seen a few times. Antigen: not known. The specimen sequenced was blood. The sequence was collected from a woman aged 30 to 39 in good health. The genes are TRBV11-2 and TRBJ1-1; D uncertain. The CDR3 nucleotides read TGTGCCAGCAGGAATCGGGGTCAGAACACTGAAGCTTTCTTT. Its protein product is CASRNRGQNTEAFF.